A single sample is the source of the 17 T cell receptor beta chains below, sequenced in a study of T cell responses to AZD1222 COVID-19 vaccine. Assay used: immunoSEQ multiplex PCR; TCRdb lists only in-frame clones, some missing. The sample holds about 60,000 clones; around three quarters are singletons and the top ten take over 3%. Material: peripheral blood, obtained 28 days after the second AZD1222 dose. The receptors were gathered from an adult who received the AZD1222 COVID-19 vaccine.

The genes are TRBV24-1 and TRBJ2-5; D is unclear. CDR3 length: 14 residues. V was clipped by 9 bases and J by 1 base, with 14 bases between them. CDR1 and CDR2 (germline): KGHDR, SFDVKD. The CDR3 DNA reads TGTGCCACCTCTGAATCTACAGCCCAAGAGACCCAGTACTTC. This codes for CATSESTAQETQYF.

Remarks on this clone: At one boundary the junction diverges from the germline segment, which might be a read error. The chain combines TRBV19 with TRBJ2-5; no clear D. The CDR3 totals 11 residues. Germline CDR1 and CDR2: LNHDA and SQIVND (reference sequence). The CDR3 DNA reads TGTGCCAGTAGTTTAGAAGAGACCCAGTACTTC. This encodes CASSLEETQYF.

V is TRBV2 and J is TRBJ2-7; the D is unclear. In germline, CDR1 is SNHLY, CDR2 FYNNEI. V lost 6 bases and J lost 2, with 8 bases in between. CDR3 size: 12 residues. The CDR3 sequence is CASSEQAYEQYF. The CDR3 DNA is TGTGCCAGCAGCGAGCAGGCCTACGAGCAGTACTTC.

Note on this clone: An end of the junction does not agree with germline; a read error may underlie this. The CDR3, as DNA: TGTGCCTGGAGCACTGGGAACACCATATATTTT. This sequence encodes CAWSTGNTIYF. This chain joins TRBV30 and TRBJ1-3; D uncertain. The CDR3 has 11 residues. The V gene's germline CDR1 is GTSNPN and CDR2 SVGIG (reference sequence).

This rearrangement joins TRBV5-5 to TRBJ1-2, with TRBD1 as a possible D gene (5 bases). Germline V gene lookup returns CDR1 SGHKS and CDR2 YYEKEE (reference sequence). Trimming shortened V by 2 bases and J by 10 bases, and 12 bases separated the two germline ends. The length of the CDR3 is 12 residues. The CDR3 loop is CASSFVRAAYTF. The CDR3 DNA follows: TGTGCCAGCAGCTTTGTCAGGGCGGCCTACACCTTC.

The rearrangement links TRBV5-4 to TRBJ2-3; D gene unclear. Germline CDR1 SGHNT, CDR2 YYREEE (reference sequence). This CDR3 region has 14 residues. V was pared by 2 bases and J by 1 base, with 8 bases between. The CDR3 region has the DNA TGTGCCAGCAGCTTAGGGATCGGCACAGATACGCAGTATTTT. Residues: CASSLGIGTDTQYF.

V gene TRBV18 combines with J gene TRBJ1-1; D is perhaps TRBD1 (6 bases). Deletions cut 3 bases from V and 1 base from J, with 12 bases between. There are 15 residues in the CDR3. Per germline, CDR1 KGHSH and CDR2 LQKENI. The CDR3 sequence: CASSPVTGPNTEAFF. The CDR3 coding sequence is TGTGCCAGCTCACCTGTGACAGGCCCGAACACTGAAGCTTTCTTT.

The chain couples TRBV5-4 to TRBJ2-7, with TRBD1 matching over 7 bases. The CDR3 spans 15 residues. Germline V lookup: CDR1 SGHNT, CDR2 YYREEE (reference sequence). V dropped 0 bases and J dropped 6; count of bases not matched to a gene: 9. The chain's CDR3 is CASSLVTDRVGEQYF. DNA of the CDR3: TGTGCCAGCAGCTTGGTAACAGACAGGGTGGGCGAGCAGTACTTC.

CDR3 nucleotides: TGCAGCGTCAGGACTACGGCTAGTGAGCAGTTCTTC. Protein sequence: CSVRTTASEQFF. This chain connects TRBV29-1 to TRBJ2-1, with a weak D call TRBD2 (6 bases). The CDR3 has 12 amino acids. V was clipped by 6 bases and J by 9 bases, with 15 bases between them. Germline CDR1 reads SQVTM; CDR2 reads ANQGSEA.

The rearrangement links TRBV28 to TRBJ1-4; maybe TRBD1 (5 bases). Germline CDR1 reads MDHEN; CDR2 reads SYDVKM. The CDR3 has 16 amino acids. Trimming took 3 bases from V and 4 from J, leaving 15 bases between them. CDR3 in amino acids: CASSLGQVGSNEKLFF. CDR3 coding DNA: TGTGCCAGCAGTTTGGGGCAGGTTGGAAGTAATGAAAAACTGTTTTTT.

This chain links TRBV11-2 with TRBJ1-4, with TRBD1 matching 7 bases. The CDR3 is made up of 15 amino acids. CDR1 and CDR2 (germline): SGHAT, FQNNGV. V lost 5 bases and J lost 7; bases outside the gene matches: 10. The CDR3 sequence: CASSARQGGSEKLFF. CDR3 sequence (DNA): TGTGCCAGCAGCGCCCGACAGGGCGGGAGTGAAAAACTGTTTTTT.

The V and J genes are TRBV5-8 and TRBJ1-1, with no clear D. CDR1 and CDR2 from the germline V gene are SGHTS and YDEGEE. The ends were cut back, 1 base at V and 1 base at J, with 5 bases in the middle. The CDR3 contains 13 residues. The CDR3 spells CASSLNRNTEAFF. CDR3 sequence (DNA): TGTGCCAGCAGCTTGAACAGGAACACTGAAGCTTTCTTT.

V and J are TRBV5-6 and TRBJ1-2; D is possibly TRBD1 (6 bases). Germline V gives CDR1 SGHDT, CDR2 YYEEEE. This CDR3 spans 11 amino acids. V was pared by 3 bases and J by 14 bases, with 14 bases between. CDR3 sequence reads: CASSSSGDRTF. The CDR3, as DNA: TGTGCCAGCAGCTCATCAGGGGATAGGACCTTC.

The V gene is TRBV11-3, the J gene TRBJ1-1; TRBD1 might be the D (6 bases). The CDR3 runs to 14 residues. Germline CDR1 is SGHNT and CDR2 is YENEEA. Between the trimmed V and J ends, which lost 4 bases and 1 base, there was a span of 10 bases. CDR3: CASSSGAENTEAFF. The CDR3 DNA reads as TGTGCCAGCAGCTCGGGGGCAGAGAACACTGAAGCTTTCTTT.

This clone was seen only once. CDR3 bases: TGTGCCAGCAGCTTAGCGGCCGGAAACTATGGCTACACCTTC. It specifies CASSLAAGNYGYTF. The V call is TRBV7-2, the J call TRBJ1-2, with D hard to call. V was trimmed by 0 bases and J by 2 bases, leaving 7 bases between them. CDR3 length equals 14 residues. Germline V gives CDR1 SGHTA, CDR2 FQGNSA.

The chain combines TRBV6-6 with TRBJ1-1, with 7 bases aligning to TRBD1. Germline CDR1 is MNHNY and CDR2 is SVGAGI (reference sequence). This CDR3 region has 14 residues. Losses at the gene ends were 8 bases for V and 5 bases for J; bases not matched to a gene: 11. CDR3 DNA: TGTGCCAGCCTGATGACAGGGCGAGAGACTGAAGCTTTCTTT. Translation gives CASLMTGRETEAFF.

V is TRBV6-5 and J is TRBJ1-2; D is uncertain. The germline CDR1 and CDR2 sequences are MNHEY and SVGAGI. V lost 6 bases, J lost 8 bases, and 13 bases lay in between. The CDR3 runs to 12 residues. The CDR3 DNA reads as TGTGCCAGCAGGACGGAGGGAGGAGGCTACACCTTC. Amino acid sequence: CASRTEGGGYTF.